Sequencing of this T cell receptor (beta chain) was carried out in a study of a mutant IDH1 vaccine in newly diagnosed glioma (dated by TCRdb to the early 2020s). About the full investigation: Patients received eight vaccinations in weeks 1, 3, 5, 7, 11, 15, 19 and 23, corresponding to visits V03 through V10. Vaccination began 4-6 weeks after radiotherapy alone, or alongside temozolomide cycles in the chemotherapy-containing groups. Peripheral blood was collected at six visits: V03 (baseline), V05, V07, V10, V12 and V13. Prior to enrollment, patients had been given standard therapy consisting of radiotherapy alone, temozolomide alone, or radiochemotherapy with temozolomide, with the combination given to most patients. For exploratory analyses, longitudinal TCRB deep sequencing was carried out in approximately 25 treated patients wherever samples were available. Of the 25 to 40 patients who were treated, approximately 60% were male and roughly 38% were female, and the mean age was about 40 years.

V trim: 7 bases; J trim: 3 bases; unmatched bases: 12. The CDR1 and CDR2 encoded by the germline V gene are MGHDK and SYGVNS. From its cysteine to its phenylalanine, the CDR3 spans 16 amino acids. The only DNA kept is the CDR3, 48 bases in frame from the first base. The time point label here, explained by the study, means: week 5, during vaccination. Every vaccine dose consisted of 300 ug of a 20-mer mutant IDH1 peptide in Montanide, administered subcutaneously together with topical imiquimod. The donors had newly diagnosed IDH1-mutant astrocytomas of WHO grade 3 or 4 that showed loss of nuclear ATRX. The samples were drawn from NOA16, a multicentre, single-arm, open-label phase I trial in Germany that tested a mutant IDH1 peptide vaccine in humans for the first time. Genomic DNA for TCRB sequencing was isolated from EDTA blood with the DNeasy Blood and Tissue Kit. Comments on this clone: Its recognized antigen is unknown. The sample holds no much larger clone one base away, and base qualities are not on file.

To prepare the library, the immunoSEQ multiplex PCR assay was applied. Following the manufacturer's protocol, the hsTCRB Kit was used to amplify rearranged TCR beta chain sequences. TCRB libraries were sequenced on an Illumina MiSeq. Per the original workflow: The kit vendor's proprietary platform handled demultiplexing, trimming and gene mapping. As stored in TCRdb, this immuneACCESS dataset retains in-frame rearrangements with V and J assigned. A fraction of the clones does not appear; measured against another copy, unresolved V genes explain less than half of the discrepancy, and the remainder lacks a known reason. Clone size and the V and J calls come from that table; the DNA yielded D and trimming. The sample includes 45,000 to 60,000 clones, with around 80% observed a single time. The ten largest account for around 5.2% of the sample. On the study overall, not on this receptor specifically: It was noted by the authors that analyses of patient blood samples could not be reproduced owing to sample limitations. Immune responses induced by the vaccine were seen in approximately 93% of patients across multiple MHC alleles. Availability determined which PBMC samples were chosen for TCRB deep sequencing. Changes in the top peripheral T cell clonotypes picked up by TCRB sequencing did not appear to be linked to pseudoprogression.

This receptor was taken from a man between 50 and 59 years old with glioma. The rearranged segments are TRBV25-1 and TRBJ2-1; TRBD1 lines up with 7 middle nucleotides. The sample was PBMCs, taken from a glioma patient whose treatment included an IDH1 peptide vaccine. The sequenced DNA is TGTGCCAGCAAGGGTTGGGGGACAGACTTCTACAATGAGCAGTTCTTC. Translated, it gives CASKGWGTDFYNEQFF.